This T cell receptor (beta chain) originates from a study of T cells in Graves' hyperthyroidism and ophthalmopathy. For Graves' hyperthyroidism to be stable, ophthalmopathy could not progress within 18 months. Source material for PBMCs was 10 ml fresh peripheral blood. Germline CDR1 reads DFQATT; CDR2 reads SNEGSKA (reference sequence). V dropped 2 bases and J dropped 3 bases, with 11 bases sitting between them. This CDR3 has 13 residues. Researchers took RNA transcripts and amplified the TCR beta CDR3 regions from them. HTBI primers were employed in a first-round RT-PCR of the TCR CDR3. One entry per CDR3 protein, called by TCRdb with MiXCR from the multiplex PCR reads. The sample lists around 800,000 distinct CDR3 sequences, roughly 40% occurring once.

What was sequenced was blood. This receptor was identified in a man aged 18 to 29 with Graves' hyperthyroidism. The J gene is TRBJ2-7, the V gene TRBV20-1, with a weak D call TRBD2 (6 bases). Here the CDR3 DNA reads TGCAGTGCTAGACGGGACTTCTTCTACGAGCAGTACTTC. Its protein product is CSARRDFFYEQYF.